This T cell receptor (beta chain) was captured in a study of T cells after yellow fever vaccination. Template switching by 5'RACE produced TCR cDNA, adding a universal primer site and UMIs. TCRdb independently ran MiXCR on the 5' RACE reads; one entry per CDR3 protein. The sample carries some 400,000 distinct CDR3 sequences, about 17% recorded once. The length of the CDR3 is 15 residues. Germline loops: CDR1 DFQATT, CDR2 SNEGSKA (reference sequence). V shed 3 bases and J 8 bases; nucleotides not matched to a gene: 8. This clonotype was counted between two and nine times. The sample consisted of PBMCs, taken before the yellow fever booster vaccination. The chain joins TRBV20-1 to TRBJ2-1; TRBD2 agrees at 12 bases. The sequence was collected from a man between 18 and 29 years old who received the YFV17D yellow fever vaccine. CDR3 nucleotide sequence: TGCAGTGCTAGTGAAGGACTAGCGGGGAGGGATGAGCAGTTCTTC. Amino acids: CSASEGLAGRDEQFF.